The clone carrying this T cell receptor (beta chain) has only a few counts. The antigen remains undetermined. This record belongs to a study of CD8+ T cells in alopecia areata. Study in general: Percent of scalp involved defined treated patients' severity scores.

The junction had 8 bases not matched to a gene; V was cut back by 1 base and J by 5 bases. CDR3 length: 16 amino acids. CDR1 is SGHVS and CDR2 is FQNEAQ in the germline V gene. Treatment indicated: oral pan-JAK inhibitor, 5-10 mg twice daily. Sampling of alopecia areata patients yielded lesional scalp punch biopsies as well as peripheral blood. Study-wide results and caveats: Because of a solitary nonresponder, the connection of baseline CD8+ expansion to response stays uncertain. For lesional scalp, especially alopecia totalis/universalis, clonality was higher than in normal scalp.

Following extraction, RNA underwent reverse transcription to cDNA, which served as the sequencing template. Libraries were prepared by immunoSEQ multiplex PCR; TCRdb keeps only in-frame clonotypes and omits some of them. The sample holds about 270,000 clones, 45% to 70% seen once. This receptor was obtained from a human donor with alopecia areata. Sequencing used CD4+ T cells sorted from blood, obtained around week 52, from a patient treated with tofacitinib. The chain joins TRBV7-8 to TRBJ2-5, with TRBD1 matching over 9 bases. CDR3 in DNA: TGTGCCAGCAGCTTAGGTCCGACAGGGGGTCGGGAGACCCAGTACTTC. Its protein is CASSLGPTGGRETQYF.